This T cell receptor beta chain was observed in a study of CD8+ T cells in alopecia areata. Regarding treatment: oral pan-JAK inhibitor, 5-10 mg twice daily. RNA, once extracted, was reverse transcribed into cDNA for use as the sequencing template. The repertoire was sequenced with immunoSEQ multiplex PCR; TCRdb's copy has only in-frame clones and lacks some. The sample records tens of thousands of clones, roughly 28% being singletons. The sequencing used CD8+ T cells sorted from blood, collected at week 4, from a patient treated with tofacitinib. The sequence was collected from a human donor with alopecia areata.

The CDR3 sequence: CSVEDRDRGAEAFF. CDR3 sequence (DNA): TGCAGCGTTGAAGATCGAGACAGGGGGGCTGAAGCTTTCTTT. The chain carries TRBV29-1 and TRBJ1-1, with 9 bases lining up with TRBD1. CDR1 and CDR2 from the germline V gene are SQVTM and ANQGSEA. This CDR3 is 14 amino acids long. Germline trimming cut 0 bases from V and 6 bases from J; bases unmatched to any gene: 5.